The table lists the clone carrying this TCR beta chain with a count of one. As originally analysed: Reference gene primer amplification gave nucleated cell count estimates. Clones were read by immunoSEQ multiplex PCR, and TCRdb kept only the in-frame ones, dropping some. That table furnishes V, J and clone size, whereas the DNA furnished D and trimming. The sample carries tens of thousands of clones, around 88% recorded once. The CDR3 covers 15 residues. Germline values: CDR1 SEHNR, CDR2 FQNEAQ (reference sequence). V was trimmed by 4 bases and J by 0 bases, leaving 10 bases between them. The record originates from a study of blood T cell repertoires in COVID-19. Study context: From the United States, Italy and Spain came samples of acute and convalescent COVID-19. In each case, the material was cDNA or gDNA derived from T cells, B-cell-depleted T cells, or PBMCs.

The chain uses TRBV7-9 and TRBJ2-1; a weak D match, TRBD2 (5 bases). What was sequenced was peripheral blood. The receptor's source is a man between 60 and 75 years old with acute or convalescent COVID-19. In nucleotides, the CDR3 is TGTGCCAGCAGCTCCCGACTACTCTCCTACAATGAGCAGTTCTTC. As protein: CASSSRLLSYNEQFF.